This T cell receptor (beta chain) appears in the sequencing data of a study of control samples from healthy donors and cancer patients. Clones were read by immunoSEQ multiplex PCR, and TCRdb kept only the in-frame ones, dropping some. Of more than 150,000 clones detected, approximately 90% appear once; the ten largest clones hold 0.68%. As for this clone: At one of its ends the junction is not consistent with the germline gene, which may arise from a read error.

Input material: blood. The clonotype comes from a woman aged 25 to 39 in good health.

CDR3 protein: CASSPAGPADVEKYF. The CDR3 nucleotides are TGTGCCAGCTCACCAGCCGGGCCAGCGGATGTCGAGAAGTACTTC. The chain joins TRBV18 to TRBJ2-7; D may be TRBD2 (5 bases). CDR1 KGHSH and CDR2 LQKENI come from the germline V gene. The CDR3 extends over 15 amino acids. Supplemented by reference TRBV18 and TRBJ2-7, the full variable domain reads NAGVMQNPRHLVRRRGQEARLRCSPMKGHSHVYWYRQLPEEGLKFMVYLQKENIIDESGMPKERFSAEFPKEGPSILRIQQVVRGDSAAYFCASSPAGPADVEKYFGPGTRLTVT.